One and the same sample provided the 30 T cell receptor beta chains below, sequenced in a study of OX40 agonist ivuxolimab in advanced cancers. Sequencing was performed with immunoSEQ multiplex PCR; in TCRdb, only in-frame clones are kept and a portion is missing. The sample lists 30,000 to 45,000 clones; about four fifths were seen once. This sample comprised CD4+ or CD8+ T cells sorted from blood, obtained in a trial of the OX40 agonist ivuxolimab. These receptors all stem from an adult with an advanced solid tumor such as melanoma, head and neck, liver or kidney cancer.

The rearrangement joins TRBV9 to TRBJ1-3, with TRBD1 as a possible D gene (5 bases). The CDR3 is made up of 14 amino acids. With 3 bases removed from V and 8 bases from J, the gap between germline ends came to 15 bases. In germline, CDR1 is SGDLS, CDR2 YYNGEE. CDR3 amino acids: CASSERRGLDTIYF. The CDR3 bases are TGTGCCAGCAGCGAGAGGAGGGGTCTGGACACCATATATTTT. The full variable domain, rest sourced from reference TRBV9 and TRBJ1-3, is DSGVTQTPKHLITATGQRVTLRCSPRSGDLSVYWYQQSLDQGLQFLIQYYNGEERAKGNILERFSAQQFPDLHSELNLSSLELGDSALYFCASSERRGLDTIYFGEGSWLTVV.

The V and J genes are TRBV7-9 and TRBJ1-1; D is possibly TRBD1 (6 bases). Trimming left V 4 bases short and J 6 bases short, with 15 bases between. CDR3 length equals 14 residues. The germline CDR1 and CDR2 sequences are SEHNR and FQNEAQ (reference sequence). DNA of the CDR3: TGTGCCAGCAGCTCAATGACTAAGGGGGCTGAAGCTTTCTTT. Residues: CASSSMTKGAEAFF.

V is TRBV5-4 and J is TRBJ2-5; D remains ambiguous. Deletions cut 0 bases from V and 1 base from J, with 7 bases between. The CDR3 sequence is 14 residues long. The germline V gene has CDR1 SGHNT and CDR2 YYREEE (reference sequence). CDR3 amino acids: CASSLVSSQETQYF. The CDR3 nucleotides read TGTGCCAGCAGCTTGGTATCTTCCCAAGAGACCCAGTACTTC.

Notes on this clone: An end of the junction differs from the germline gene, which may be a read error. The chain recombines TRBV7-2 with TRBJ1-3; unclear D gene. This CDR3 spans 16 amino acids. Germline V lookup: CDR1 SGHTA, CDR2 FQGNSA. The CDR3 loop is CASTLNYRLSGNTIYF. The CDR3 bases are TGTGCCAGCACCTTAAATTACCGCCTCTCTGGAAACACCATATATTTT.

The rearrangement joins TRBV15 to TRBJ2-7; no firm D call. The length of the CDR3 is 16 residues. V gave up 3 bases and J gave up 4 bases, with 19 bases separating them. CDR1 and CDR2 from the germline V gene are LNHNV and YYDKDF (reference sequence). The CDR3 reads CATSRGLKTTAYEQYF. The CDR3 nucleotides read TGTGCCACCAGCAGGGGGTTAAAGACCACCGCGTACGAGCAGTACTTC.

The V call is TRBV28, the J call TRBJ2-3, with 10 bases identical to TRBD2. CDR3 length equals 16 residues. J was trimmed by 0 bases and V by 5 bases; bases with no gene match: 5. The germline gives CDR1 MDHEN, CDR2 SYDVKM. CDR3 DNA: TGTGCCAGCAGTCCTATACTAGCGGGGAGCACAGATACGCAGTATTTT. Translated, it gives CASSPILAGSTDTQYF.

Concerning this clone: At the DNA level, this CDR3 is encoded by other sequences in the same sample as well. The chain recombines TRBV21-1 with TRBJ2-5; TRBD1 is the table's D call, not checked against the DNA. TRBV21-1 is noted as a pseudogene. The CDR3 is 15 amino acids. The CDR3 bases are TGTGCCAGCAGCAGATCGACAGGGGTATTGGAGACCCAGTACTTC. Its protein is CASSRSTGVLETQYF.

This chain uses TRBV7-5 with TRBJ2-1; no DNA check was done on the table's D call, TRBD1. TRBV7-5 counts as a pseudogene. The CDR3 is 12 amino acids. CDR3 nucleotide sequence: TGTGCCAGAAGCAACAAATACAATGAGCAGTTCTTC. Residues: CARSNKYNEQFF.

The chain couples TRBV2 to TRBJ2-7, with unresolved D. Per germline, CDR1 SNHLY and CDR2 FYNNEI. Trimming pared 6 bases from V and 2 bases from J, leaving 8 bases between. This CDR3 region has 12 residues. The chain's CDR3 is CASSWAPYEQYF. In DNA, the CDR3 is TGTGCCAGCAGCTGGGCCCCCTACGAGCAGTACTTC.

V is TRBV6-1 and J is TRBJ1-5; 11 bases map to TRBD1. Germline V gene sequence: CDR1 MNHNS, CDR2 SASEGT. The CDR3 extends over 18 amino acids. V gave up 3 bases and J gave up 6 bases; unmatched junction bases: 13. The CDR3 region has the DNA TGTGCCAGCAGTGACAGGACAGGGGGCGTATCGCGGAGTCAGCCCCAGCATTTT. This sequence encodes CASSDRTGGVSRSQPQHF.

This rearrangement joins TRBV15 to TRBJ1-1; D is perhaps TRBD1 (6 bases). Trimming left V 1 base short and J 11 bases short, with 11 bases between. Germline values: CDR1 LNHNV, CDR2 YYDKDF (reference sequence). The CDR3 spans 12 residues. The CDR3 region is CATSRGGQNAFF. CDR3 nucleotides: TGTGCCACCAGCAGAGGGGGACAAAACGCTTTCTTT.

The rearrangement links TRBV6-4 to TRBJ1-3, with 9 positions matching TRBD1. CDR1 is MRHNA and CDR2 is SNTAGT in the germline V gene. With V trimmed by 6 bases and J by 2 bases, 8 bases remained unmatched. This CDR3 contains 16 residues. CDR3 loop: CASRHQGDRAGNTIYF. CDR3 nucleotides: TGTGCCAGCAGGCACCAAGGGGACAGGGCTGGAAACACCATATATTTT.

CDR3 sequence reads: CASSVAGRNDNEQFF. The CDR3 nucleotides are TGTGCCAGCAGCGTAGCCGGGAGGAACGACAATGAGCAGTTCTTC. The chain carries TRBV9 and TRBJ2-1; 7 nucleotides line up with TRBD2. This CDR3 has 15 amino acids. Germline CDR1 reads SGDLS; CDR2 reads YYNGEE. Unmatched junction bases numbered 5, after V lost 0 bases and J lost 5 bases.

The chain recombines TRBV11-2 with TRBJ1-2, with D hard to call. CDR1 is SGHAT, CDR2 FQNNGV, per germline. The CDR3 extends over 13 amino acids. Trimming pared 5 bases from V and 8 bases from J, leaving 15 bases between. The CDR3 protein is CASSAVLGVGYTF. The CDR3, as DNA: TGTGCCAGCAGCGCCGTCCTAGGCGTAGGCTACACCTTC.

This clone was picked up a small number of times. The V gene is TRBV11-2, the J gene TRBJ1-1; 9 bases map to TRBD1. The CDR3 runs 13 residues. The V gene's germline CDR1 is SGHAT and CDR2 FQNNGV. Trimming took 6 bases from V and 11 from J; bases not matched to a gene: 10. Here the CDR3 reads CASRITGGAGAFF. In DNA, the CDR3 is TGTGCCAGCAGAATCACAGGGGGCGCAGGGGCTTTCTTT.

The chain combines TRBV27 with TRBJ2-2, with 11 positions matching TRBD1. The germline gives CDR1 MNHEY, CDR2 SMNVEV (reference sequence). The CDR3 contains 21 residues. Trimming removed 3 bases from V and 8 bases from J; junction bases left unmatched: 23. In DNA form, the CDR3 reads TGTGCCAGCAGTTTTCGTCGCGGGGCGGCCGGACAGGGGGCAATTTCTGGGGAGCTGTTTTTT. This gives the protein CASSFRRGAAGQGAISGELFF.

The chain links TRBV7-8 to TRBJ1-6; 11 positions match TRBD1. Germline V lookup: CDR1 SGHVS, CDR2 FQNEAQ. V was pared by 4 bases and J by 7 bases, with 3 bases of the junction left unmatched. The CDR3 covers 15 residues. CDR3 coding DNA: TGTGCCAGCAGCTACGGACAGGGGGCGAATTCACCCCTCCACTTT. It translates to CASSYGQGANSPLHF.

V is TRBV18 and J is TRBJ1-6; D not certain. The CDR3 is 14 residues long. The ends were cut back, 2 bases at V and 10 bases at J, with 12 bases in the middle. The germline gives CDR1 KGHSH, CDR2 LQKENI. CDR3 sequence (DNA): TGTGCCAGCTCACCATCTGAAGTTGGGTCACCCCTCCACTTT. Translating gives CASSPSEVGSPLHF. The full variable domain, completed using reference TRBV18 and TRBJ1-6, is NAGVMQNPRHLVRRRGQEARLRCSPMKGHSHVYWYRQLPEEGLKFMVYLQKENIIDESGMPKERFSAEFPKEGPSILRIQQVVRGDSAAYFCASSPSEVGSPLHFGNGTRLTVT.

The V call is TRBV18, the J call TRBJ1-1, with 7 positions matching TRBD1. V lost 3 bases and J lost 5; bases outside the gene matches: 12. The CDR3 covers 16 residues. Germline CDR1 reads KGHSH; CDR2 reads LQKENI. The DNA for the CDR3 is TGTGCCAGCTCACCCCTCGGCGCCAGGGGGACGACTGAAGCTTTCTTT. Residues: CASSPLGARGTTEAFF.

The chain has TRBV14 and TRBJ2-7; D might be TRBD2 (5 bases). The germline gives CDR1 SGHDN, CDR2 FVKESK. The ends were cut back, 0 bases at V and 2 bases at J, with 14 bases in the middle. This CDR3 spans 16 amino acids. DNA of the CDR3: TGTGCCAGCAGCCAAGATCCCCGGGGTGGCCCCTACGAGCAGTACTTC. Protein product: CASSQDPRGGPYEQYF.

The CDR3: CSVVGLPGQETQYF. The CDR3 DNA reads TGCAGCGTTGTAGGACTACCCGGTCAAGAGACCCAGTACTTC. The V call is TRBV29-1, the J call TRBJ2-5; tentatively, D is TRBD2 (6 bases). CDR1 is SQVTM and CDR2 is ANQGSEA in the germline V gene. CDR3 length: 14 residues. Between the trimmed V and J ends, which lost 4 bases and 2 bases, there was a span of 14 bases.

This chain links TRBV5-8 with TRBJ1-1; D is ambiguous. CDR1 is SGHTS, CDR2 YDEGEE, per germline. This CDR3 has 12 residues. V was shortened by 1 base and J by 6 bases, with 7 bases between the two germline ends. CDR3 sequence (DNA): TGTGCCAGCAGCTTGATTATGCCTGAAGCTTTCTTT. This sequence encodes CASSLIMPEAFF.

The chain joins TRBV30 to TRBJ1-5; the D is unclear. The CDR3 contains 15 residues. From germline, CDR1 is GTSNPN and CDR2 SVGIG (reference sequence). V was cut by 0 bases and J by 4 bases, with 13 bases left in between. CDR3 region: CAWSVQSSGNQPQHF. CDR3 sequence (DNA): TGTGCCTGGAGTGTTCAGTCGTCGGGAAATCAGCCCCAGCATTTT.

V and J are TRBV5-6 and TRBJ2-1; TRBD2 is a possible D gene (6 bases). The CDR3 length is 13 residues. The V end was cut by 0 bases, the J end by 12 bases, with 13 bases between. Germline V gene sequence: CDR1 SGHDT, CDR2 YYEEEE. As DNA, the CDR3 is TGTGCCAGCAGCTTGGCCGCGGGACCACGGCAGTTCTTC. Its protein is CASSLAAGPRQFF. The whole variable domain, filled in from reference TRBV5-6 and TRBJ2-1, reads DAGVTQSPTHLIKTRGQQVTLRCSPKSGHDTVSWYQQALGQGPQFIFQYYEEEERQRGNFPDRFSGHQFPNYSSELNVNALLLGDSALYLCASSLAAGPRQFFGPGTRLTVL.

V gene TRBV27 combines with J gene TRBJ1-6, with D perhaps TRBD1 (5 bases). V was shortened by 2 bases and J by 7 bases, with 9 bases between the two germline ends. The CDR3 spans 14 residues. Germline assignment: CDR1 MNHEY and CDR2 SMNVEV (reference sequence). CDR3 bases: TGTGCCAGCAGTTTAGGGACGGGGAATTCACCCCTCCACTTT. As protein: CASSLGTGNSPLHF.

The chain recombines TRBV7-2 with TRBJ2-7, with 8 positions matching TRBD2. The CDR3 loop spans 12 amino acids. Germline values: CDR1 SGHTA, CDR2 FQGNSA. DNA for the CDR3: TGTGCTTCGCGGGGGGAGCCCTACGAGCAGTACTTC. It codes for CASRGEPYEQYF.

The rearrangement uses TRBV6-5 and TRBJ1-1; 10 bases agree with TRBD1. CDR1 and CDR2 (germline): MNHEY, SVGAGI. The length of the CDR3 is 13 residues. The V segment lost 8 bases and the J segment 4 bases; nucleotides outside the gene matches: 4. CDR3 in amino acids: CASSRTGGTEAFF. The CDR3 nucleotides read TGTGCCAGCTCCCGGACAGGGGGCACTGAAGCTTTCTTT.

This chain joins TRBV6-1 and TRBJ2-1, with TRBD1 matching 7 bases. The CDR3 runs 15 residues. The germline V gene encodes CDR1 MNHNS and CDR2 SASEGT. The trim removed 2 bases at V and 4 bases at J, leaving 5 bases unmatched. CDR3 amino acids: CASSELDRRYNEQFF. The CDR3 DNA follows: TGTGCCAGCAGTGAACTGGACAGGAGATACAATGAGCAGTTCTTC.

The chain links TRBV14 to TRBJ2-7; D is possibly TRBD1 (5 bases). Per the germline V gene, CDR1 is SGHDN and CDR2 is FVKESK. This CDR3 contains 15 residues. The V and J ends lost 2 bases and 7 bases respectively, with 18 bases between them. In DNA, the CDR3 is TGTGCCAGCAGCCAAAATGCAGGGCCCATGGTGGAGCAGTACTTC. Translating it yields CASSQNAGPMVEQYF.

V and J are TRBV7-6 and TRBJ2-2; 7 bases line up with TRBD2. The CDR3 length is 16 residues. Germline V CDR1 and CDR2: SGHVS, FNYEAQ. V lost 5 bases, J lost 8 bases, and 14 bases stayed unmatched. Here the CDR3 reads CASSRGGGGVSGELFF. CDR3 DNA sequence: TGTGCCAGCAGCCGCGGCGGGGGAGGGGTTTCAGGGGAGCTGTTTTTT.